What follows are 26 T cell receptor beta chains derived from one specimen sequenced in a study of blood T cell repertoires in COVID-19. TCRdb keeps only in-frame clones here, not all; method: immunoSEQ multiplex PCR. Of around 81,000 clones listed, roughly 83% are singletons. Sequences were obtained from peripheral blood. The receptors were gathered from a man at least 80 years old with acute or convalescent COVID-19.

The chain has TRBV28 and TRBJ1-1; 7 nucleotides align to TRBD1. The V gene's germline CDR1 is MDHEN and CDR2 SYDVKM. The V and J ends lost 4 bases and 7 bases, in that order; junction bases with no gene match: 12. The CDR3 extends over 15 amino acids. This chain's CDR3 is CASSSWSPGGFEAFF. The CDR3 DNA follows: TGTGCCAGCAGTTCCTGGTCTCCAGGGGGGTTTGAAGCTTTCTTT.

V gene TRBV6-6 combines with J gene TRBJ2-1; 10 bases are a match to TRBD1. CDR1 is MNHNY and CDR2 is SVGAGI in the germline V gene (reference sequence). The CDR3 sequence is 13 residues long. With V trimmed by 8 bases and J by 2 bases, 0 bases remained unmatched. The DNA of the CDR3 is TGTGCCAGCGGGACAGGGGCCTACAATGAGCAGTTCTTC. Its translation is CASGTGAYNEQFF.

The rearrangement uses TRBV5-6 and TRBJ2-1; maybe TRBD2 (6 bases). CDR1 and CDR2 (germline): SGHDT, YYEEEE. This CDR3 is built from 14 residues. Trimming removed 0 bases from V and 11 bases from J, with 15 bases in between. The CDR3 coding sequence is TGTGCCAGCAGCTTGGAGGAGGGCTACCCAAAGCAGTTCTTC. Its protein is CASSLEEGYPKQFF.

CDR3 loop: CASSLAGTGDNQPQHF. The CDR3 DNA is TGTGCCAGCAGCCTCGCCGGGACAGGCGACAATCAGCCCCAGCATTTT. This chain links TRBV5-6 with TRBJ1-5; 8 bases align to TRBD1. This CDR3 is 16 amino acids long. V shed 4 bases and J 3 bases; nucleotides not matched to a gene: 9. Germline V gene lookup returns CDR1 SGHDT and CDR2 YYEEEE.

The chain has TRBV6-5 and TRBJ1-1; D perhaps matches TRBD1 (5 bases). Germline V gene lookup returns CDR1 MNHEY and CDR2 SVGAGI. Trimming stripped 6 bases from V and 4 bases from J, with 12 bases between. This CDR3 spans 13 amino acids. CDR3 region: CASSATVITEAFF. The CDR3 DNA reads TGTGCCAGCAGCGCGACAGTTATCACTGAAGCTTTCTTT.

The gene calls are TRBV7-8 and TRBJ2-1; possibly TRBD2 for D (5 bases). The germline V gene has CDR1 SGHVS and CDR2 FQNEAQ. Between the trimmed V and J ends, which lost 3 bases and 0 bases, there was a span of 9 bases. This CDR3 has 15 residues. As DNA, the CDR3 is TGTGCCAGCAGCTTGGAGGTGCGCTCCTACAATGAGCAGTTCTTC. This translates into CASSLEVRSYNEQFF.

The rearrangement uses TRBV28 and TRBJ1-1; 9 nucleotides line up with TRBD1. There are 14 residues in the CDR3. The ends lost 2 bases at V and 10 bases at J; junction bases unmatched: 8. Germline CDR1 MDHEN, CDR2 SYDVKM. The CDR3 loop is CASSLARDRVRAFF. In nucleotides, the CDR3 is TGTGCCAGCAGTTTAGCGCGGGACAGGGTTCGAGCTTTCTTT.

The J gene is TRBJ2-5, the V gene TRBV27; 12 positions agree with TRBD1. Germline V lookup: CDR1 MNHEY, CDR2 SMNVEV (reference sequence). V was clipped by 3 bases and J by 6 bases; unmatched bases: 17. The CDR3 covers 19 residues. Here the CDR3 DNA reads TGTGCCAGCAGTTTTCGGGGCCCTAGGGACAGGGGGCGCTGGAAGACCCAGTACTTC. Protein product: CASSFRGPRDRGRWKTQYF.

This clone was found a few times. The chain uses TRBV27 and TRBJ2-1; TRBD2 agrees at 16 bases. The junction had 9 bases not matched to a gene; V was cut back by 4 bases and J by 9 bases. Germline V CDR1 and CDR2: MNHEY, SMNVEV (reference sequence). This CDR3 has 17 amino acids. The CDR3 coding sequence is TGTGCCAGCAGTTCTACCGGGACTAGCGGGAGGGTTGGTGAGCAGTTCTTC. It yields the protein CASSSTGTSGRVGEQFF.

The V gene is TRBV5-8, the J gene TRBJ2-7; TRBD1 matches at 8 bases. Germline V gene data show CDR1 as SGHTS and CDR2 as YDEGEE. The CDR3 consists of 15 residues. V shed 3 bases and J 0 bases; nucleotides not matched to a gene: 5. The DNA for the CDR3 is TGTGCCAGCAGCTGGGGACAGGCTGGCTCCTACGAGCAGTACTTC. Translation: CASSWGQAGSYEQYF.

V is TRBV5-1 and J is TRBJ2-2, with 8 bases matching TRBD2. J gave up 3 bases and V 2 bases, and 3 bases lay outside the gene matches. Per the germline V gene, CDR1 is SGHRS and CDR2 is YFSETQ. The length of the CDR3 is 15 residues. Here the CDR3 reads CASSFTGGDTGELFF. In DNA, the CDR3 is TGCGCCAGCAGCTTCACGGGGGGGGACACCGGGGAGCTGTTTTTT. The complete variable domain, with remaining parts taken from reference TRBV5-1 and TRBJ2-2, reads KAGVTQTPRYLIKTRGQQVTLSCSPISGHRSVSWYQQTPGQGLQFLFEYFSETQRNKGNFPGRFSGRQFSNSRSEMNVSTLELGDSALYLCASSFTGGDTGELFFGEGSRLTVL.

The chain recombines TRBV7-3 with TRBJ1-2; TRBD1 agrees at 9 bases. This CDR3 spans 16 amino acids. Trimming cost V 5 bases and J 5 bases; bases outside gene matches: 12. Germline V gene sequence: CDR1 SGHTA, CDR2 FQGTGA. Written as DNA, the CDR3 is TGTGCCAGCAGCCCGGGACAGGGCATATCAGGTTATGGCTACACCTTC. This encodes CASSPGQGISGYGYTF.

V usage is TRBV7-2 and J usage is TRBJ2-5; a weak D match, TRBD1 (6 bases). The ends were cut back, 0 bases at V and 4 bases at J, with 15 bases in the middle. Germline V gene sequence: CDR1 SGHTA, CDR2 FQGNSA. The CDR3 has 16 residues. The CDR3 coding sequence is TGTGCCAGCAGCTTAGCAGGCCAGGGGAAGGGAGAGACCCAGTACTTC. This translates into CASSLAGQGKGETQYF.

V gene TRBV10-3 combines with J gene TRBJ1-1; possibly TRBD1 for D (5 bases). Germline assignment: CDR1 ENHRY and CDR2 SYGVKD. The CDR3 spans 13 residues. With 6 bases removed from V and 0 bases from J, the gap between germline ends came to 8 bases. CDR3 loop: CAIRRDLNTEAFF. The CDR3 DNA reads TGTGCCATCAGGCGGGACTTGAACACTGAAGCTTTCTTT.

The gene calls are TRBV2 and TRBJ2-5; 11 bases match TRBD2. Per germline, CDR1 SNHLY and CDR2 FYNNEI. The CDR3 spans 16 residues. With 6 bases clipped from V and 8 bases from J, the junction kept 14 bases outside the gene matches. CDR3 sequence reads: CASRWGLAGGSLTQYF. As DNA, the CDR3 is TGTGCCAGCAGATGGGGGCTAGCGGGGGGAAGTCTCACCCAGTACTTC.

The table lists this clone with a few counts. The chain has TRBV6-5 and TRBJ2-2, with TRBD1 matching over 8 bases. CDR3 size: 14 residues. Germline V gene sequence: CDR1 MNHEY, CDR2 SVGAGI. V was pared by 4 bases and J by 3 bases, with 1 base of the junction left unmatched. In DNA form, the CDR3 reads TGTGCCAGCAGTTGGGGACAGGACACCGGGGAGCTGTTTTTT. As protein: CASSWGQDTGELFF.

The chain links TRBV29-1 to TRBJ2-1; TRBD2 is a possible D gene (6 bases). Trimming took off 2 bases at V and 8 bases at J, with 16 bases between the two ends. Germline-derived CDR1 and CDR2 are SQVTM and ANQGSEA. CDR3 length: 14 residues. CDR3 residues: CSVEPTGRIYEQFF. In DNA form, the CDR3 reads TGCAGCGTTGAACCTACGGGGAGGATCTATGAGCAGTTCTTC.

In DNA form, the CDR3 reads TGTGCCAGCAGTGCCCCAGGGTCTGGGGCCAACGTCCTGACTTTC. It specifies CASSAPGSGANVLTF. This chain uses TRBV25-1 with TRBJ2-6; tentatively, D is TRBD1 (5 bases). CDR1 and CDR2 from the germline V gene are MGHDK and SYGVNS. Trimming left V 4 bases short and J 1 base short, with 8 bases between. The CDR3 has 15 amino acids. Full variable domain (rest looked up from reference TRBV25-1 and TRBJ2-6): EADIYQTPRYLVIGTGKKITLECSQTMGHDKMYWYQQDPGMELHLIHYSYGVNSTEKGDLSSESTVSRIRTEHFPLTLESARPSHTSQYLCASSAPGSGANVLTFGAGSRLTVL.

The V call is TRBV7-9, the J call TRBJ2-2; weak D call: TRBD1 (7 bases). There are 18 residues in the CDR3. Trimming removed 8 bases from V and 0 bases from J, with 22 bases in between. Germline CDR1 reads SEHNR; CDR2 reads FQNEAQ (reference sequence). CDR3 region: CASRGVADRHSNTGELFF. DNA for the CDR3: TGTGCCAGCCGTGGCGTAGCGGACAGGCATTCGAACACCGGGGAGCTGTTTTTT.

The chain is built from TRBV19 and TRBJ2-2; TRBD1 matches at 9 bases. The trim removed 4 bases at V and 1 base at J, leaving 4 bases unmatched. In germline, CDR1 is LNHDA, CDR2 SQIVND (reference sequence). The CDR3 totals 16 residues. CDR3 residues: CASSTRQGVNTGELFF. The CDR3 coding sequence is TGTGCCAGTAGTACCCGACAGGGGGTGAACACCGGGGAGCTGTTTTTT.

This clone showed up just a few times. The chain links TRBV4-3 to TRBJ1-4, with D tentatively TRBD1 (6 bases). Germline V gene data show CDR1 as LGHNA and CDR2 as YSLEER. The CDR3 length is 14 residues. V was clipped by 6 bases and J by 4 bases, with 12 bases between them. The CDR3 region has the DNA TGCGCCAGCAGAGCAGGGGTGAATAATGAAAAACTGTTTTTT. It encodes CASRAGVNNEKLFF.

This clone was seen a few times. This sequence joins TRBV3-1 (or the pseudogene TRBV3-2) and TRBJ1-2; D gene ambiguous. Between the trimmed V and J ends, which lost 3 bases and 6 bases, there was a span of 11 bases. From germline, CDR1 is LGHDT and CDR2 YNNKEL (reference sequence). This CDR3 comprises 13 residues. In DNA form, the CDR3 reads TGTGCCAGCAGCCACGACCGGGTGGATGGCTACACCTTC. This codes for CASSHDRVDGYTF.

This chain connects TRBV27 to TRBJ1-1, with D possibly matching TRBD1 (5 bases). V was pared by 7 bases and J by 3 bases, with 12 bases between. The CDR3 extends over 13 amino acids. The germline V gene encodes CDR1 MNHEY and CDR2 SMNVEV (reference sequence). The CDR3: CASKKEGDTEAFF. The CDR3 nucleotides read TGTGCCAGCAAAAAGGAAGGGGACACTGAAGCTTTCTTT.

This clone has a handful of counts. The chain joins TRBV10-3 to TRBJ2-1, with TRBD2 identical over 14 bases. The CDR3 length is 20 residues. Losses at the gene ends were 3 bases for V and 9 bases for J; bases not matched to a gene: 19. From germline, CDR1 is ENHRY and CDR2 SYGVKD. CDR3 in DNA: TGTGCCATCAGTGACTCTCAGGGACTAGCGGGAGTGAGGGCCCGGGGTGAGCAGTTCTTC. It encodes CAISDSQGLAGVRARGEQFF.

The CDR3 sequence: CASVGGQSYNEQFF. CDR3 sequence (DNA): TGTGCCAGCGTGGGGGGGCAGTCCTACAATGAGCAGTTCTTC. The rearrangement joins TRBV28 to TRBJ2-1; the D gene is possibly TRBD2 (7 bases). The CDR3 is 14 amino acids. Germline CDR1 and CDR2: MDHEN and SYDVKM. V was pared by 8 bases and J by 1 base, with 12 bases between. The complete variable domain, with remaining parts taken from reference TRBV28 and TRBJ2-1, reads DVKVTQSSRYLVKRTGEKVFLECVQDMDHENMFWYRQDPGLGLRLIYFSYDVKMKEKGDIPEGYSVSREKKERFSLILESASTNQTSMYLCASVGGQSYNEQFFGPGTRLTVL.

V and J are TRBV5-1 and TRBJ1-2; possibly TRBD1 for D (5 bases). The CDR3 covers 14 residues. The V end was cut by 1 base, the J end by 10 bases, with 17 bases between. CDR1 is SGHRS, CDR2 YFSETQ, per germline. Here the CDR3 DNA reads TGCGCCAGCAGCTTGCGAGCCCAGGGTGAAGACTACACCTTC. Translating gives CASSLRAQGEDYTF.